This T cell receptor (beta chain) was found in a study of T cells in Graves' hyperthyroidism and ophthalmopathy. Study at large: Blood from the periphery was taken at initial diagnosis, before any treatment.

This clonotype occurred a few times. Trimming cost V 1 base and J 5 bases, with 5 bases left between them. CDR3 size: 12 residues. CDR1 and CDR2 (germline): DFQATT, SNEGSKA (reference sequence). RNA transcripts were the template for amplifying TCR beta CDR3 regions. Initially, a first-round RT-PCR of the TCR CDR3 employed the HTBI primer set. TCRdb processed the multiplex PCR reads anew with MiXCR; each CDR3 protein has one entry. Seen here are 620,000 or so distinct CDR3 sequences, around 15% observed once, and the top ten hold under 15%. The sequencing input was blood. This chain connects TRBV20-1 to TRBJ1-4; D not resolved. The TCR originated in a woman aged 45-65 years with Graves' ophthalmopathy. The CDR3 region has the DNA TGCAGTGCTAGAGGACAAAATGAAAAACTGTTTTTT. It yields the protein CSARGQNEKLFF.